The 9 T cell receptor beta chains given below trace back to one sample, sequenced in a study of blood T cell repertoires in COVID-19. The protocol was immunoSEQ multiplex PCR, while the TCRdb copy is restricted to in-frame clones and leaves out a portion. In the table there are some 78,000 clones, 84% of which are singletons. Input material: peripheral blood. These TCRs come from a man over 45 with acute or convalescent COVID-19.

The chain has TRBV7-9 and TRBJ2-3, with a weak D call TRBD2 (6 bases). Per the germline V gene, CDR1 is SEHNR and CDR2 is FQNEAQ (reference sequence). The CDR3 consists of 14 residues. The ends were cut back, 5 bases at V and 2 bases at J, with 11 bases in the middle. CDR3 in amino acids: CASSADYFTDTQYF. CDR3 in DNA: TGTGCCAGCAGCGCGGACTATTTCACAGATACGCAGTATTTT. Looking up the rest from reference TRBV7-9 and TRBJ2-3 gives the full variable domain: DTGVSQNPRHKITKRGQNVTFRCDPISEHNRLYWYRQTLGQGPEFLTYFQNEAQLEKSRLLSDRFSAERPKGSFSTLEIQRTEQGDSAMYLCASSADYFTDTQYFGPGTRLTVL.

The DNA for the CDR3 is TGTGCTAGTGGTTTGGGCCCTACAGGATATAGCAATCAGCCCCAGCATTTT. Its translation: CASGLGPTGYSNQPQHF. The chain links TRBV12-5 to TRBJ1-5; TRBD1 might be the D (5 bases). V shed 1 base and J shed 0 bases, with 13 bases lying between them. The CDR3 is made up of 17 amino acids. Germline V gene lookup returns CDR1 LGHNT and CDR2 FRNRAP. The complete variable domain, with remaining parts taken from reference TRBV12-5 and TRBJ1-5, reads DARVTQTPRHKVTEMGQEVTMRCQPILGHNTVFWYRQTMMQGLELLAYFRNRAPLDDSGMPKDRFSAEMPDATLATLKIQPSEPRDSAVYFCASGLGPTGYSNQPQHFGDGTRLSIL.

CDR3 amino acids: CASSIFGRGRTEAFF. In nucleotides, the CDR3 is TGTGCCAGTAGTATATTCGGCAGGGGGAGAACTGAAGCTTTCTTT. This chain links TRBV19 with TRBJ1-1, with 7 bases fitting TRBD1. The CDR3 sequence is 15 residues long. Germline CDR1 LNHDA, CDR2 SQIVND (reference sequence). Trimming took 2 bases from V and 5 from J; bases not matched to a gene: 8.

V gene TRBV29-1 combines with J gene TRBJ1-5, with a tentative D call TRBD1 (6 bases). Deletions cut 6 bases from V and 5 bases from J, with 14 bases between. CDR1 and CDR2 (germline): SQVTM, ANQGSEA. The CDR3 is made up of 13 amino acids. CDR3 coding DNA: TGCAGCGTGCAACAGGGATGGGATCAGCCCCAGCATTTT. As protein: CSVQQGWDQPQHF.

The V call is TRBV10-3, the J call TRBJ1-1; D is ambiguous. The CDR3 runs 12 residues. V shed 5 bases and J shed 1 base, with 5 bases lying between them. Germline lookup yields CDR1 ENHRY and CDR2 SYGVKD. CDR3 protein: CAISTRNTEAFF. CDR3 DNA: TGTGCCATCAGTACCAGGAACACTGAAGCTTTCTTT.

J is TRBJ2-3 and V is TRBV2; 9 bases line up with TRBD2. Germline CDR1 SNHLY, CDR2 FYNNEI. Germline trimming cut 4 bases from V and 8 bases from J; bases unmatched to any gene: 10. CDR3 size: 15 residues. CDR3 loop: CASSASGTYDGTQYF. In DNA form, the CDR3 reads TGTGCCAGCAGTGCTAGCGGGACATATGACGGTACGCAGTATTTT.

The chain links TRBV4-1 to TRBJ2-2; D might be TRBD2 (6 bases). Germline-derived CDR1 and CDR2 are MGHRA and YSYEKL. The CDR3 is 18 residues long. The V and J ends lost 3 bases and 1 base respectively, with 18 bases between them. The CDR3 spells CASSHYLAGTLNTGELFF. CDR3 coding DNA: TGCGCCAGCAGCCATTACCTGGCCGGGACTCTGAACACCGGGGAGCTGTTTTTT.

The chain carries TRBV7-3 and TRBJ2-3; 8 bases line up with TRBD1. The V gene's germline CDR1 is SGHTA and CDR2 FQGTGA. This CDR3 spans 16 amino acids. V lost 5 bases and J lost 1; bases outside the gene matches: 8. The CDR3 DNA sequence: TGTGCCAGCAGCAAACGGACAGGGAGAGGCACAGATACGCAGTATTTT. Translated: CASSKRTGRGTDTQYF. The full variable domain, its missing parts supplied by reference TRBV7-3 and TRBJ2-3, is GAGVSQTPSNKVTEKGKYVELRCDPISGHTALYWYRQSLGQGPEFLIYFQGTGAADDSGLPNDRFFAVRPEGSVSTLKIQRTERGDSAVYLCASSKRTGRGTDTQYFGPGTRLTVL.

The V and J genes are TRBV6-2 or TRBV6-3 and TRBJ2-2; 13 bases agree with TRBD2. V shed 4 bases, J shed 1 base, and the junction held 12 bases outside the gene matches. The length of the CDR3 is 20 residues. CDR1 MNHEY and CDR2 SVGEGT come from the germline V gene. The CDR3 spells CASSSGTRLAGGLNTGELFF. DNA of the CDR3: TGTGCCAGCAGTTCCGGAACCCGACTAGCGGGGGGTTTGAACACCGGGGAGCTGTTTTTT.